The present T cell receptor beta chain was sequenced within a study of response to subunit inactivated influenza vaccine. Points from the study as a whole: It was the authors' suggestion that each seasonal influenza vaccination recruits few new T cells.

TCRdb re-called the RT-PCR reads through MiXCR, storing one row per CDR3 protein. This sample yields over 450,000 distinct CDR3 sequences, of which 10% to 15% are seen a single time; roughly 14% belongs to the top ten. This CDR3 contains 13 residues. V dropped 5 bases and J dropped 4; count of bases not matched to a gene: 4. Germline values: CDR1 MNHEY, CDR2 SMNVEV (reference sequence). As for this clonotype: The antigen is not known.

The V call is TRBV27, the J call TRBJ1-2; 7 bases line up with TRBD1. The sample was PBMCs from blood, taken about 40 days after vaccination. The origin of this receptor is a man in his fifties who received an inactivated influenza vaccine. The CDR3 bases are TGTGCCAGCAGTATACGACAGGGCTATGGCTACACCTTC. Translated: CASSIRQGYGYTF.